These 6 T cell receptor beta chains came from one sample sequenced in a study of early T cells in non-severe SARS-CoV-2 infection. TCRdb re-derived calls from the 5' RACE reads in MiXCR, one entry per CDR3 protein. The sample contains 60,000 to 75,000 distinct CDR3 sequences, approximately 10% of which appear only once. The material sequenced was whole blood, taken at baseline. Receptor source: an adult who was a healthcare worker with PCR-confirmed SARS-CoV-2 infection or an uninfected control (not recorded which).

CDR3 coding DNA: TGTGCCAGCAGCTTATACGGCGGGGGAGCGAGCTCCTACGAGCAGTACTTC. Encoded protein: CASSLYGGGASSYEQYF. The chain couples TRBV13 to TRBJ2-7, with 7 nucleotides matching TRBD2. Germline trimming cut 2 bases from V and 0 bases from J; bases unmatched to any gene: 10. The CDR3 has 17 amino acids. Germline V CDR1 and CDR2: PRHDT, FYEKMQ (reference sequence).

This clonotype was detected many times. The chain joins TRBV4-1 to TRBJ1-4; D may be TRBD1 (5 bases). V lost 0 bases and J lost 8, with 16 bases in between. The CDR3 is 16 residues long. Per the germline V gene, CDR1 is MGHRA and CDR2 is YSYEKL. The CDR3: CASSQDSRAPQEKLFF. The CDR3 DNA sequence: TGCGCCAGCAGCCAAGATTCCAGGGCCCCTCAAGAAAAACTGTTTTTT.

This clonotype was seen a few times. The chain carries TRBV7-3 and TRBJ1-2; D gene unclear. The CDR3 contains 13 residues. From germline, CDR1 is SGHTA and CDR2 FQGTGA. V lost 3 bases and J 7 bases, leaving 12 bases between the germline ends. CDR3 residues: CASSFKAGSGYTF. The CDR3 DNA is TGTGCCAGCAGCTTTAAGGCCGGGAGTGGCTACACCTTC.

This clonotype was recorded many times. V is TRBV10-3 and J is TRBJ2-1; D ambiguous. The CDR3 sequence is 14 residues long. CDR1 and CDR2 from the germline V gene are ENHRY and SYGVKD. V lost 3 bases and J lost 7, with 13 bases in between. CDR3 bases: TGTGCCATCAGTGAAGTATTTGAAGGGAATGAGCAGTTCTTC. This codes for CAISEVFEGNEQFF.

The rearrangement links TRBV24-1 to TRBJ2-1, with 13 bases fitting TRBD2. The CDR3 has 16 residues. Germline lookup yields CDR1 KGHDR and CDR2 SFDVKD. Losses at the gene ends were 2 bases for V and 6 bases for J; bases not matched to a gene: 3. The CDR3 protein is CATSDSGLAGVNEQFF. The DNA for the CDR3 is TGTGCCACCAGTGATTCTGGACTAGCGGGAGTCAATGAGCAGTTCTTC.

There are a few counts of this clonotype. The chain carries TRBV12-3 or TRBV12-4 and TRBJ1-4; weak D call: TRBD1 (6 bases). The CDR3 is 15 amino acids. The germline V and J ends were trimmed by 6 bases and 3 bases, with 14 bases remaining between them. Written as DNA, the CDR3 is TGTGCCAGCAGACTCCAGGGGACATCTAATGAAAAACTGTTTTTT. This gives the protein CASRLQGTSNEKLFF.